This T cell receptor (beta chain) was identified in a study of T cell repertoires in cytomegalovirus infection. TCRdb redid the calling of the reads with MiXCR, one entry per CDR3 protein. The repertoire holds hundreds of thousands of distinct CDR3 sequences, with under 40% as singletons. Comments on this clonotype: Its antigen is not identified.

The input for sequencing was cultured CD8+ T cells from PBMCs, taken from culture after CMV antigen stimulation. This receptor was obtained from a human donor in good health (CMV status not recorded). Some clones in this sample may be carry-over from other donors' samples.

CDR3 nucleotide sequence: TGTGCCAGCAGCTTATACGGCTATATGGACACCGGCTCTGGAAACACCATATATTTT. Translating gives CASSLYGYMDTGSGNTIYF. The chain recombines TRBV11-2 with TRBJ1-3; D possibly corresponds to TRBD1 (5 bases). In germline, CDR1 is SGHAT, CDR2 FQNNGV. Trimming removed 2 bases from V and 0 bases from J, with 20 bases in between. CDR3 size: 19 residues.